A selection of T cell receptor beta chains follows, all from one sample in a study of control samples from healthy donors and cancer patients. TCRdb keeps only in-frame clones here, not all; method: immunoSEQ multiplex PCR. Counted here are about 220,000 clones, 85% to 95% occurring once; the ten biggest clones make up 1.5%. Source material: blood. The receptors here all came from a man aged 45 to 65 in good health. Each CDR3 is given with its conserved first and last residue. Each record gives: J gene, V gene, D gene, CDR3 length, clone size, CDR3 protein, CDR3 DNA. A D gene is named only where the DNA matches it firmly. Clone size, where shown, is once, few, many, or a class for clones that have expanded.

j_call: TRBJ1-5
v_call: TRBV5-1
d_call: TRBD1
cdr3_length: 14
clone_size: .
cdr3_aa: CASSLESGGMPQHF
cdr3_nt: TGCGCCAGCAGCTTGGAATCAGGGGGCATGCCCCAGCATTTT

j_call: TRBJ2-7
v_call: TRBV6-5
d_call: .
cdr3_length: 15
clone_size: .
cdr3_aa: CASSYSSAYNYEQYF
cdr3_nt: TGTGCCAGCAGTTACTCGTCAGCGTATAACTACGAGCAGTACTTC

j_call: TRBJ2-6
v_call: TRBV5-1
d_call: .
cdr3_length: 14
clone_size: .
cdr3_aa: CASDRGTGANVLTF
cdr3_nt: TGCGCCAGCGATCGGGGGACTGGGGCCAACGTCCTGACTTTC

j_call: TRBJ1-6
v_call: TRBV6-5
d_call: .
cdr3_length: 15
clone_size: .
cdr3_aa: CASSYVGRVDSPLHF
cdr3_nt: TGTGCCAGCAGTTACGTTGGCAGGGTGGATTCACCCCTCCACTTT

j_call: TRBJ2-5
v_call: TRBV2
d_call: .
cdr3_length: 14
clone_size: .
cdr3_aa: CASSEVRGWETQYF
cdr3_nt: TGTGCCAGCAGTGAAGTCAGGGGATGGGAGACCCAGTACTTC

j_call: TRBJ1-1
v_call: TRBV28
d_call: TRBD1
cdr3_length: 12
clone_size: .
cdr3_aa: CASSPRTGEAFF
cdr3_nt: TGTGCCAGCAGTCCCCGGACAGGGGAAGCTTTCTTT

j_call: TRBJ1-3
v_call: TRBV27
d_call: .
cdr3_length: 13
clone_size: .
cdr3_aa: CASSLERGNTIYF
cdr3_nt: TGTGCCAGCAGTTTAGAACGGGGTAACACCATATATTTT

j_call: TRBJ2-7
v_call: TRBV5-8
d_call: .
cdr3_length: 16
clone_size: .
cdr3_aa: CASSYRPEGRAFRQYF
cdr3_nt: TGTGCCAGCAGCTACCGCCCCGAGGGACGAGCATTTCGGCAGTACTTC

j_call: TRBJ2-5
v_call: TRBV5-1
d_call: TRBD1
cdr3_length: 15
clone_size: once
cdr3_aa: CASSFRDRGPETQYF
cdr3_nt: TGCGCCAGCAGCTTTCGGGACAGGGGGCCGGAGACCCAGTACTTC

j_call: TRBJ2-3
v_call: TRBV5-1
d_call: TRBD2
cdr3_length: 16
clone_size: .
cdr3_aa: CASSLEGGGFTDTQYF
cdr3_nt: TGCGCCAGCAGCTTAGAAGGCGGGGGTTTCACAGATACGCAGTATTTT

j_call: TRBJ1-2
v_call: TRBV7-9
d_call: TRBD1
cdr3_length: 12
clone_size: .
cdr3_aa: CAGGRTGRGYTF
cdr3_nt: TGTGCCGGCGGAAGGACAGGGAGAGGCTACACCTTC

j_call: TRBJ2-1
v_call: TRBV7-9
d_call: TRBD1
cdr3_length: 14
clone_size: .
cdr3_aa: CASSPDRGYNEQFF
cdr3_nt: TGTGCCAGCAGCCCGGACAGGGGGTACAATGAGCAGTTCTTC

j_call: TRBJ1-5
v_call: TRBV5-5
d_call: .
cdr3_length: 14
clone_size: .
cdr3_aa: CASSLEGGRQPQHF
cdr3_nt: TGTGCCAGCAGCTTGGAGGGTGGGCGGCAGCCCCAGCATTTT

j_call: TRBJ1-1
v_call: TRBV6-5
d_call: .
cdr3_length: 13
clone_size: .
cdr3_aa: CASMEGGRTEAFF
cdr3_nt: TGTGCCAGCATGGAGGGGGGGCGGACTGAAGCTTTCTTT

j_call: TRBJ2-2
v_call: TRBV7-8
d_call: .
cdr3_length: 12
clone_size: .
cdr3_aa: CASSPGARELFF
cdr3_nt: TGTGCCAGCAGCCCGGGGGCCCGGGAGCTGTTTTTT

j_call: TRBJ1-1
v_call: TRBV24-1
d_call: .
cdr3_length: 13
clone_size: .
cdr3_aa: CATSDGGFTEAFF
cdr3_nt: TGTGCCACCAGTGATGGGGGTTTCACTGAAGCTTTCTTT

j_call: TRBJ2-2
v_call: TRBV9
d_call: .
cdr3_length: 15
clone_size: .
cdr3_aa: CASSVRDRDTGELFF
cdr3_nt: TGTGCCAGCAGCGTTAGGGATAGGGACACCGGGGAGCTGTTTTTT

j_call: TRBJ2-2
v_call: TRBV25-1
d_call: TRBD2
cdr3_length: 14
clone_size: .
cdr3_aa: CASKERGNTGELFF
cdr3_nt: TGTGCCAGCAAGGAGCGGGGTAACACCGGGGAGCTGTTTTTT

j_call: TRBJ1-2
v_call: TRBV5-6
d_call: .
cdr3_length: 14
clone_size: .
cdr3_aa: CASSPSGGNYGYTF
cdr3_nt: TGTGCCAGCAGCCCCTCGGGGGGCAACTATGGCTACACCTTC

j_call: TRBJ1-1
v_call: TRBV28
d_call: .
cdr3_length: 14
clone_size: once
cdr3_aa: CASSLLVQNTEAFF
cdr3_nt: TGTGCCAGCAGTTTGTTGGTACAGAACACTGAAGCTTTCTTT

j_call: TRBJ1-1
v_call: TRBV10-1
d_call: TRBD1
cdr3_length: 16
clone_size: .
cdr3_aa: CASSEMTGALNTEAFF
cdr3_nt: TGCGCCAGCAGTGAGATGACAGGGGCCCTGAACACTGAAGCTTTCTTT

j_call: TRBJ2-2
v_call: TRBV9
d_call: .
cdr3_length: 16
clone_size: .
cdr3_aa: CASSPRTTLNTGELFF
cdr3_nt: TGTGCCAGCAGCCCGCGGACGACCCTGAACACCGGGGAGCTGTTTTTT

j_call: TRBJ2-3
v_call: TRBV5-1
d_call: .
cdr3_length: 14
clone_size: .
cdr3_aa: CASSLSFSTDTQYF
cdr3_nt: TGCGCCAGCAGCTTGAGCTTTAGTACAGATACGCAGTATTTT

j_call: TRBJ2-7
v_call: TRBV7-8
d_call: .
cdr3_length: 14
clone_size: .
cdr3_aa: CASSLGRSSYEQYF
cdr3_nt: TGTGCCAGCAGCCTTGGACGTAGCTCCTACGAGCAGTACTTC

j_call: TRBJ2-6
v_call: TRBV5-5
d_call: .
cdr3_length: 20
clone_size: .
cdr3_aa: CASSFRMGPLQGSGANVLTF
cdr3_nt: TGTGCCAGCAGCTTTCGAATGGGGCCATTACAAGGCTCTGGGGCCAACGTCCTGACTTTC

j_call: TRBJ2-5
v_call: TRBV6-6
d_call: .
cdr3_length: 12
clone_size: .
cdr3_aa: CASRSGGETQYF
cdr3_nt: TGTGCCAGCAGATCAGGTGGGGAGACCCAGTACTTC

j_call: TRBJ2-5
v_call: TRBV5-1
d_call: .
cdr3_length: 16
clone_size: .
cdr3_aa: CASSLGYSLEGETQYF
cdr3_nt: TGCGCCAGCAGCTTGGGTTATTCTCTCGAAGGGGAGACCCAGTACTTC

j_call: TRBJ1-3
v_call: TRBV2
d_call: TRBD1
cdr3_length: 14
clone_size: once
cdr3_aa: CAGSLTGAGNTIYF
cdr3_nt: TGTGCCGGCTCCCTCACAGGGGCTGGAAACACCATATATTTT

j_call: TRBJ1-3
v_call: TRBV25-1
d_call: .
cdr3_length: 15
clone_size: once
cdr3_aa: CASRPGGARGNTIYF
cdr3_nt: TGTGCCAGCCGCCCTGGGGGGGCGAGGGGAAACACCATATATTTT

j_call: TRBJ2-7
v_call: TRBV5-5
d_call: .
cdr3_length: 13
clone_size: .
cdr3_aa: CASVGARAYEQYF
cdr3_nt: TGTGCCAGCGTTGGAGCCAGAGCCTACGAGCAGTACTTC

j_call: TRBJ1-3
v_call: TRBV6-2/TRBV6-3
d_call: .
cdr3_length: 17
clone_size: .
cdr3_aa: CASSWGDNRDGGNTIYF
cdr3_nt: TGTGCCAGCAGCTGGGGCGACAACCGGGACGGAGGAAACACCATATATTTT

j_call: TRBJ2-2
v_call: TRBV7-2
d_call: TRBD2
cdr3_length: 17
clone_size: .
cdr3_aa: CASSSGLAGGGTGELFF
cdr3_nt: TGTGCCAGCAGCTCGGGACTAGCGGGGGGAGGGACCGGGGAGCTGTTTTTT

j_call: TRBJ1-1
v_call: TRBV7-9
d_call: TRBD1
cdr3_length: 12
clone_size: .
cdr3_aa: CASSPSQGGAFF
cdr3_nt: TGTGCCAGCAGCCCTTCCCAGGGGGGAGCTTTCTTT

j_call: TRBJ2-2
v_call: TRBV2
d_call: TRBD1
cdr3_length: 15
clone_size: .
cdr3_aa: CASRTSAGGTGELFF
cdr3_nt: TGTGCCAGCAGGACCTCGGCAGGGGGCACCGGGGAGCTGTTTTTT

j_call: TRBJ1-3
v_call: TRBV7-2
d_call: .
cdr3_length: 15
clone_size: .
cdr3_aa: CASSSQTFSGNTIYF
cdr3_nt: TGTGCCAGCAGCTCCCAGACCTTCTCTGGAAACACCATATATTTT

j_call: TRBJ2-1
v_call: TRBV28
d_call: .
cdr3_length: 14
clone_size: few
cdr3_aa: CASRQQSSYNEQFF
cdr3_nt: TGTGCCAGCAGACAACAGAGCTCCTACAATGAGCAGTTCTTC

j_call: TRBJ1-3
v_call: TRBV7-9
d_call: .
cdr3_length: 15
clone_size: .
cdr3_aa: CASSFRGEVGDTIYF
cdr3_nt: TGTGCCAGCAGCTTCCGAGGGGAAGTAGGGGACACCATATATTTT

j_call: TRBJ1-1
v_call: TRBV4-3
d_call: .
cdr3_length: 14
clone_size: .
cdr3_aa: CASSQGEGHTEAFF
cdr3_nt: TGCGCCAGCAGCCAAGGTGAGGGGCACACTGAAGCTTTCTTT

j_call: TRBJ1-2
v_call: TRBV6-5
d_call: .
cdr3_length: 16
clone_size: .
cdr3_aa: CASSYDGRRLEDGYTF
cdr3_nt: TGTGCCAGCAGTTACGATGGCAGGCGTCTTGAGGATGGCTACACCTTC

j_call: TRBJ2-5
v_call: TRBV28
d_call: TRBD2
cdr3_length: 15
clone_size: .
cdr3_aa: CASSRPGGAMETQYF
cdr3_nt: TGTGCCAGCAGTCGCCCGGGGGGGGCAATGGAGACCCAGTACTTC

j_call: TRBJ2-1
v_call: TRBV27
d_call: .
cdr3_length: 14
clone_size: .
cdr3_aa: CASRLGGPNNEQFF
cdr3_nt: TGTGCCAGCAGACTAGGGGGGCCAAACAATGAGCAGTTCTTC

j_call: TRBJ1-1
v_call: TRBV2
d_call: .
cdr3_length: 15
clone_size: .
cdr3_aa: CASSEANRGNAEAFF
cdr3_nt: TGTGCCAGCAGTGAAGCGAATAGGGGCAACGCTGAAGCTTTCTTT

j_call: TRBJ2-2
v_call: TRBV29-1
d_call: .
cdr3_length: 14
clone_size: .
cdr3_aa: CSARDSGQAGELFF
cdr3_nt: TGCAGCGCCCGGGACTCAGGTCAGGCCGGGGAGCTGTTTTTT

j_call: TRBJ1-4
v_call: TRBV5-1
d_call: TRBD1
cdr3_length: 16
clone_size: .
cdr3_aa: CASRPGATGEGEKLFF
cdr3_nt: TGCGCCAGCAGACCAGGGGCGACAGGGGAGGGTGAAAAACTGTTTTTT

j_call: TRBJ1-2
v_call: TRBV18
d_call: .
cdr3_length: 13
clone_size: .
cdr3_aa: CASSRGAPYGYTF
cdr3_nt: TGTGCCAGCTCCCGGGGAGCACCATATGGCTACACCTTC

j_call: TRBJ1-2
v_call: TRBV23-1
d_call: .
cdr3_length: 15
clone_size: .
cdr3_aa: CASSTREGKTNGYTF
cdr3_nt: TGCGCCAGCAGTACGAGGGAAGGGAAGACGAATGGCTACACCTTC

j_call: TRBJ2-1
v_call: TRBV19
d_call: TRBD2
cdr3_length: 15
clone_size: .
cdr3_aa: CASTRTSGVYNEQFF
cdr3_nt: TGTGCCAGTACCCGGACTAGCGGGGTTTACAATGAGCAGTTCTTC

j_call: TRBJ2-3
v_call: TRBV29-1
d_call: .
cdr3_length: 12
clone_size: once
cdr3_aa: CSADLSTDTQYF
cdr3_nt: TGCAGCGCGGATTTAAGCACAGATACGCAGTATTTT

j_call: TRBJ1-5
v_call: TRBV6-6
d_call: .
cdr3_length: 15
clone_size: .
cdr3_aa: CASSYGGGGNQPQHF
cdr3_nt: TGTGCCAGCAGTTACGGAGGAGGGGGCAATCAGCCCCAGCATTTT